Below, one TCR beta chain is given with its context. The antigen remains undetermined. These data are taken from a study of regulatory T cells. CD4+ cells were sorted into CD25-high CD127-low regulatory cells and CD25-low CD127-high conventional cells. The PCR used 52 TRBV and 13 TRBJ primers. The method was immunoSEQ multiplex PCR; TCRdb's version includes in-frame clones alone and lacks a portion of them. Of some 30,000 clones listed, about 93% are singletons. Study outcomes and limitations: In CD3G-deficient patients, conventional CD4+ T cells were enriched for hydrophobic CDR3 residues at positions 6 and 7. In patients, unique TRB V-J pairs were restricted and V/J usage skewed, especially in Tregs.

The TCR comes from a child aged 2 to 10 with CD3G deficiency. The sample was conventional CD4+ T cells sorted from blood.

The CDR3 region has the DNA TGTGCCAGCAGAACCGGGACAGTGAATCAGCCCCAGCATTTT. Its protein product is CASRTGTVNQPQHF. The rearrangement joins TRBV28 to TRBJ1-5; 7 bases are a match to TRBD1. Germline V gene lookup returns CDR1 MDHEN and CDR2 SYDVKM. V lost 6 bases and J lost 4; bases outside the gene matches: 6. This CDR3 spans 14 amino acids.